This paragraph reports one T cell receptor beta chain. Antigen: not known. Profiled with immunoSEQ multiplex PCR; TCRdb holds only in-frame clones, not every one. The sample contains some 980,000 clones, 70% to 85% of which appear only once. The data stem from a study of shared clonotypes between healthy human individuals. Study-wide results and caveats: Compared with memory subsets, naive subsets generally had larger estimated richness. When compared with the clonotypes that were shared by all four sorted-subset donors, the non-shared clonotypes turned out to have lower generation probabilities. Naive CD4 clonotypes overlapped across a handful of donors at about 5%.

CD45RA-negative memory and CD45RA+ naive subsets were split from the CD4+ cells. Trimming at V came to 7 bases and at J to 5 bases, leaving 11 bases not matched to a gene. The CDR3 length is 15 residues. The germline V gene encodes CDR1 SQVTM and CDR2 ANQGSEA. The origin of this receptor is a man aged 18 to 29 in good health. Specimen: memory CD4+ T cells sorted from blood. Subset given: CD45RA-negative fraction. V is TRBV29-1 and J is TRBJ2-3; 11 nucleotides match TRBD1. CDR3 sequence reads: CSASDSGTGGDTQYF. CDR3 DNA: TGCAGCGCCTCCGACTCCGGGACAGGGGGAGATACGCAGTATTTT.